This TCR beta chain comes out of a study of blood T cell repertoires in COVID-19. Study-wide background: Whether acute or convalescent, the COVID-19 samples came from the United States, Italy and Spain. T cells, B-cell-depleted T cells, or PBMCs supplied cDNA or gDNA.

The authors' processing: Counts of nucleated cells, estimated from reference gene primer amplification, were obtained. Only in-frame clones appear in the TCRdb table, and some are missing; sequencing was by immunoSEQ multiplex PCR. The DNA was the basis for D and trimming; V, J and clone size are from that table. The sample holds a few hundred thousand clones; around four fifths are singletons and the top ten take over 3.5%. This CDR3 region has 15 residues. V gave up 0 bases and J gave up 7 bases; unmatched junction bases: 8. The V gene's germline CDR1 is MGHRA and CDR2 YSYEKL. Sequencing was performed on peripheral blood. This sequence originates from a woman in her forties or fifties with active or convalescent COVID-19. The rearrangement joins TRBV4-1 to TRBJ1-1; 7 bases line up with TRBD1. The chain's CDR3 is CASSQDPTGTLEAFF. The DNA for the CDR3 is TGCGCCAGCAGCCAAGACCCGACAGGGACCCTTGAAGCTTTCTTT.